This TCR beta chain was sequenced in a study of naive and memory T cell subsets. General study findings and limits: In naive cells, over 95% of TCR sequences were seen only once.

An equimolar mix of two oligonucleotides served as the beta constant-region primer for TRBC1 and TRBC2. The ligated cDNA underwent four PCR rounds using SP2 and nested alpha and beta constant-region primers. TCRdb fed the UMI-ligation and nested PCR reads into MiXCR, producing one record per CDR3 protein. The sample has roughly 130,000 distinct CDR3 sequences, roughly 36% seen once; the top ten hold around 0.92%. Notes on this clonotype: The target antigen is unknown.

V lost 2 bases to trimming and J lost 0 bases, with 14 bases between them. There are 17 residues in the CDR3. The germline CDR1 and CDR2 sequences are MDHEN and SYDVKM. CMV status came from CD4+ T cell IFNgamma after overnight CMV lysate stimulation of fresh PBMCs. Cells stained for CD3, CD4, CD8, CD45RA, CD27 and viability were sorted into four CD45RA/CD27 subsets. The sample was central memory CD4+ T cells from blood. This chain links TRBV28 with TRBJ2-1, with D perhaps assigned TRBD1 or TRBD2 (5 bases each). The origin of this receptor is a human donor in good health. The CDR3 reads CASSLVHSGGSYNEQFF. CDR3 nucleotides: TGTGCCAGCAGTTTAGTCCACTCTGGGGGCTCCTACAATGAGCAGTTCTTC.